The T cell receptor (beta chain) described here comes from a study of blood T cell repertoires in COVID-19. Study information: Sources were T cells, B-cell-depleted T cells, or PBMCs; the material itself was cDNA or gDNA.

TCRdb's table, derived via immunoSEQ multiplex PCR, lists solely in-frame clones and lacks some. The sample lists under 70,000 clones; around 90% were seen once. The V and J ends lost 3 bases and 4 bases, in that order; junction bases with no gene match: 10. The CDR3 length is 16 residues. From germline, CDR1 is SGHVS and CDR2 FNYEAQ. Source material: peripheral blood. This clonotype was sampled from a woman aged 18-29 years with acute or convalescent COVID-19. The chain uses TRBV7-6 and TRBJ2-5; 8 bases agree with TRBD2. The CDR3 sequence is CASSLSMTGGPETQYF. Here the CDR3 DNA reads TGTGCCAGCAGCTTGTCCATGACGGGGGGGCCAGAGACCCAGTACTTC.